The clone carrying this TCR beta chain was recorded many times. What it binds is unknown. These data belong to a study of T-cell reconstitution after alpha-beta-depleted transplantation in children. Whole-study results and caveats: Reports say that about two months after transplant, the alpha-beta T cells came out of several hundred graft clones that had expanded. Surviving recipient T cells and thymic progenitors accounted for the high day-60 TCRbeta diversity observed in some patients.

From germline, CDR1 is DFQATT and CDR2 SNEGSKA (reference sequence). The CDR3 has 13 residues. The germline V and J ends were trimmed by 6 bases and 0 bases, with 12 bases remaining between them. Unique molecular identifiers were incorporated during preparation of the TCRbeta library. TCRdb called the PCR reads again in MiXCR, with one record for every CDR3 protein. The table lists 200,000 or so distinct CDR3 sequences, 6.3% of them singletons. This receptor was obtained from a girl in the first two years of life with combined immunodeficiency, due to receive a stem cell transplant. The source material was PBMCs, sampled before TCRalphabeta/CD19-depleted stem cell transplant. This sequence joins TRBV20-1 and TRBJ2-7; a weak D match, TRBD2 (5 bases). The CDR3 protein is CSAKRPSSYEQYF. Written as DNA, the CDR3 is TGCAGTGCGAAGCGGCCTAGCTCCTACGAGCAGTACTTC.